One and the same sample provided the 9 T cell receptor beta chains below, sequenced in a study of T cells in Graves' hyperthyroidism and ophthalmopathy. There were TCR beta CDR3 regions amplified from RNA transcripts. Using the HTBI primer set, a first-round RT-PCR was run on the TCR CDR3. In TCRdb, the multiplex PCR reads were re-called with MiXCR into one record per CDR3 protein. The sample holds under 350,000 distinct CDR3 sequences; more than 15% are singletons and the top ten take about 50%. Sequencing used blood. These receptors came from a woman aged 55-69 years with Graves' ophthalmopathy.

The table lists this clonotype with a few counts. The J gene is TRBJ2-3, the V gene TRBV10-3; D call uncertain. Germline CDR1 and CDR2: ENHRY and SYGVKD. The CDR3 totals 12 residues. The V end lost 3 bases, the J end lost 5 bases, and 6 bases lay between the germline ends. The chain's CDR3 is CAISDSGDTQYF. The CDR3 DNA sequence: TGTGCCATCAGTGATTCCGGAGATACGCAGTATTTT.

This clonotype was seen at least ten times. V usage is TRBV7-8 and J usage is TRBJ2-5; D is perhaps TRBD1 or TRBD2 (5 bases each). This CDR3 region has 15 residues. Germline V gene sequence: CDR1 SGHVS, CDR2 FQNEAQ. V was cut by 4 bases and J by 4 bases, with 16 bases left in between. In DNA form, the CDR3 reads TGTGCCAGCAGCTCCCGGGGACCAACAGGAGAGACCCAGTACTTC. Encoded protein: CASSSRGPTGETQYF.

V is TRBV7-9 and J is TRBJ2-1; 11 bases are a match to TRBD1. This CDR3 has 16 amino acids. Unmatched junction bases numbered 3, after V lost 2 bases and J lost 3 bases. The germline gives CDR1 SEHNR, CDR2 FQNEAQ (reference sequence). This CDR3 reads CASSLIGTGGYNEQFF. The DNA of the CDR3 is TGTGCCAGCAGCTTAATCGGGACAGGGGGCTACAATGAGCAGTTCTTC.

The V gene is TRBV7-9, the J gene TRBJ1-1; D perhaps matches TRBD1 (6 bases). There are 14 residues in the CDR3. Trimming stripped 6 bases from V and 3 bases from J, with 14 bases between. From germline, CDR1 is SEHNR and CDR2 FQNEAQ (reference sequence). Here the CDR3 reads CASRYITGYTEAFF. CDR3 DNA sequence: TGTGCCAGCAGATACATCACAGGGTACACTGAAGCTTTCTTT.

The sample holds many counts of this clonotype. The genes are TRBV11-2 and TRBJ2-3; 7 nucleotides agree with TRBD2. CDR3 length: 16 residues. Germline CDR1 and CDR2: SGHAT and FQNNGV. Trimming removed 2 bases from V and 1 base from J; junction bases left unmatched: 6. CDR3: CASSLNAAGGTDTQYF. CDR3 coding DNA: TGTGCCAGCAGCTTAAATGCGGCGGGGGGCACAGATACGCAGTATTTT.

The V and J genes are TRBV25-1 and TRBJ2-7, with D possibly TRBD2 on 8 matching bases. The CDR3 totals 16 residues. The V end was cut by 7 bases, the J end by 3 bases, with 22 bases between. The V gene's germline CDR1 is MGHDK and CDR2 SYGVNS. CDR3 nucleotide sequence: TGTGCCAGCACCCCCAACAGGGGACTAGGTCGCTACGAGCAGTACTTC. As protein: CASTPNRGLGRYEQYF.

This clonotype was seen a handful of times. CDR3 loop: CASSEHIGYEQYF. The CDR3 nucleotides read TGTGCCAGCAGCGAACACATCGGCTACGAGCAGTACTTC. The chain has TRBV9 and TRBJ2-7; D gene ambiguous. V dropped 3 bases and J dropped 3 bases, with 10 bases sitting between them. This CDR3 spans 13 amino acids. Germline values: CDR1 SGDLS, CDR2 YYNGEE. The full variable domain, in which reference TRBV9 and TRBJ2-7 provide the parts outside the CDR3, is DSGVTQTPKHLITATGQRVTLRCSPRSGDLSVYWYQQSLDQGLQFLIQYYNGEERAKGNILERFSAQQFPDLHSELNLSSLELGDSALYFCASSEHIGYEQYFGPGTRLTVT.

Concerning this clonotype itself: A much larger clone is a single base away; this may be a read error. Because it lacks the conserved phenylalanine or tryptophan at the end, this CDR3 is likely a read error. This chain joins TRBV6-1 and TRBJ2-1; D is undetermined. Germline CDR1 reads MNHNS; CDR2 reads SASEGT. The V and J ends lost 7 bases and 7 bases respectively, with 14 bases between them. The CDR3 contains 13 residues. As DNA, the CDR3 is TGTGCCAGCACCCTCTCGTTTGGGAATGAGCAGTTCCTC. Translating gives CASTLSFGNEQFL.

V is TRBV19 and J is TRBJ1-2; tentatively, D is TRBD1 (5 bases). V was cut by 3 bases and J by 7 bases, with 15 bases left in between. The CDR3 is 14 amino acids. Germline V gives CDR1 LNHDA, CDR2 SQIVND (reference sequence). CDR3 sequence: CASSIDRRPRGYTF. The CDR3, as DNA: TGTGCCAGTAGTATTGACAGAAGACCACGTGGCTACACCTTC.